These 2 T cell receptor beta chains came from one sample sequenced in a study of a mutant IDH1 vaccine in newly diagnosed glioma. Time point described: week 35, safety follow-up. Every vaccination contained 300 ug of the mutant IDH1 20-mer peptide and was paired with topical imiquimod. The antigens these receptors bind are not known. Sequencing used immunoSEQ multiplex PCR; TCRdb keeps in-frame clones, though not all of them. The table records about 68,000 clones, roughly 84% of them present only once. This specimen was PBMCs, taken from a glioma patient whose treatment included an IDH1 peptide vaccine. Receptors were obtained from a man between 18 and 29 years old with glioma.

The DNA for the CDR3 is TGTGCCAGTAGTGCCCCCCGACAGGGGTTTAGCAATCAGCCCCAGCATTTT. Protein sequence: CASSAPRQGFSNQPQHF. The V gene is TRBV19, the J gene TRBJ1-5; 8 nucleotides line up with TRBD1. Germline CDR1 is LNHDA and CDR2 is SQIVND (reference sequence). Trimming removed 5 bases from V and 0 bases from J; junction bases left unmatched: 9. The CDR3 is 17 amino acids.

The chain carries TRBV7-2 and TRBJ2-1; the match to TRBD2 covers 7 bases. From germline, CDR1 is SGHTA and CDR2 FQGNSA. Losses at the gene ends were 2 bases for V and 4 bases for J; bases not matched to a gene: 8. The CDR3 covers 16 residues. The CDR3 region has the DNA TGTGCCAGCAGCTTAATGGGCAGCGGGGTATACAATGAGCAGTTCTTC. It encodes CASSLMGSGVYNEQFF.